The TCR beta chain under discussion was sequenced for a study of blood T cell repertoires in COVID-19. Across the whole study: The United States, Italy and Spain were the sources of the acute and convalescent COVID-19 samples. Nucleic acid was either cDNA or gDNA, and it came from T cells, B-cell-depleted T cells, or PBMCs.

In the original processing: How many nucleated cells were present was estimated from reference gene primer amplification. Assay: immunoSEQ multiplex PCR; the TCRdb copy retains only in-frame clones and omits some. D and trimming were read from the DNA, whereas the V and J calls and clone size are those reported in that table. The table shows roughly 160,000 clones, with under 80% occurring only once. The CDR3 extends over 15 amino acids. Germline V gene sequence: CDR1 SGHRS, CDR2 YFSETQ. J lost 1 base, V lost 4 bases, and 3 bases had no gene match. The sequencing sample was made of peripheral blood. The sequence was obtained from a woman older than 75 with acute or convalescent COVID-19. V usage is TRBV5-1 and J usage is TRBJ2-5; 11 nucleotides line up with TRBD2. Here the CDR3 reads CASSHSGRGQETQYF. The DNA of the CDR3 is TGCGCCAGCAGCCATAGCGGGAGGGGCCAAGAGACCCAGTACTTC.